This entry lists 8 T cell receptor beta chains sequenced from one sample in a study of follicular helper T cells after annual influenza vaccination. The table came from immunoSEQ multiplex PCR; TCRdb's copy has only in-frame clones and leaves some out. The table shows almost 9,500 clones, with around 90% occurring only once. Indicated time point: 2015-2016 season, pre-vaccination. The sequenced sample was CXCR5+ CD38- circulating T follicular helper cells from blood, obtained on the day of influenza vaccination. As to subset: circulating Tfh, non-naive CD4+CXCR5+PD-1+ (ICOS+CD38+ or ICOS-CD38-). Source of these receptors: an adult who received the influenza vaccine.

The genes are TRBV15 and TRBJ2-7; D is uncertain. The CDR3 has 14 amino acids. The germline V gene has CDR1 LNHNV and CDR2 YYDKDF (reference sequence). V lost 0 bases and J lost 6, with 12 bases in between. The CDR3 loop is CATSREWQETEQYF. The CDR3 DNA sequence: TGTGCCACCAGCAGAGAGTGGCAGGAGACCGAGCAGTACTTC.

This chain links TRBV25-1 with TRBJ1-2, with TRBD1 matching over 10 bases. CDR1 MGHDK and CDR2 SYGVNS come from the germline V gene. The CDR3 extends over 15 amino acids. V shed 3 bases and J 4 bases; nucleotides not matched to a gene: 5. DNA for the CDR3: TGTGCCAGCAGTGATCCAAGGACAGGGGGCTATGGCTACACCTTC. It translates to CASSDPRTGGYGYTF.

This sequence joins TRBV5-8 and TRBJ2-6; no clear D gene. CDR1 is SGHTS, CDR2 YDEGEE, per germline. The germline V and J ends were trimmed by 0 bases and 0 bases, with 10 bases remaining between them. This CDR3 comprises 17 residues. The CDR3 region has the DNA TGTGCCAGCAGCTTGGACCGGGTCGTCTCTGGGGCCAACGTCCTGACTTTC. As protein: CASSLDRVVSGANVLTF.

This clone has only one observation. The rearrangement uses TRBV15 and TRBJ2-4; the match to TRBD2 covers 9 bases. This CDR3 is built from 20 residues. CDR1 is LNHNV and CDR2 is YYDKDF in the germline V gene (reference sequence). The junction had 13 bases not matched to a gene; V was cut back by 0 bases and J by 1 base. CDR3 residues: CATSRDLPQRGAVAKNIQYF. The CDR3 DNA reads TGTGCCACCAGCAGAGATTTACCCCAGCGGGGGGCTGTGGCCAAAAACATTCAGTACTTC.

This clone has just one count. CDR3 protein: CASSVAGGTTRELFF. In DNA form, the CDR3 reads TGTGCCAGCAGCGTAGCGGGGGGGACGACCCGGGAGCTGTTTTTT. The gene calls are TRBV28 and TRBJ2-2; 11 positions agree with TRBD2. V lost 6 bases, J lost 9 bases, and 9 bases stayed unmatched. This CDR3 spans 15 amino acids. The germline V gene encodes CDR1 MDHEN and CDR2 SYDVKM.

V and J are TRBV4-1 and TRBJ1-5; D is perhaps TRBD1 (5 bases). The CDR3 consists of 16 residues. Germline CDR1 is MGHRA and CDR2 is YSYEKL. The ends were cut back, 1 base at V and 3 bases at J, with 13 bases in the middle. CDR3 DNA sequence: TGCGCCAGCAGCCAAGGAGCGGTGGGGCTCAATCAGCCCCAGCATTTT. The encoded protein is CASSQGAVGLNQPQHF.

The J gene is TRBJ1-4, the V gene TRBV30; 7 nucleotides line up with TRBD1. This CDR3 contains 13 residues. Trimming cost V 3 bases and J 5 bases; bases outside gene matches: 3. Germline V gene sequence: CDR1 GTSNPN, CDR2 SVGIG (reference sequence). The CDR3 bases are TGTGCCTGGAGAGACAGGGCGAATGAAAAACTGTTTTTT. As protein: CAWRDRANEKLFF.

This clone was observed once. The chain uses TRBV18 and TRBJ2-1, with 12 bases matching TRBD2. CDR3 length equals 16 residues. Germline V gives CDR1 KGHSH, CDR2 LQKENI. Trimming at V came to 0 bases and at J to 9 bases, leaving 6 bases not matched to a gene. This CDR3 reads CASSPPLAGGQGEQFF. For the CDR3, the DNA is TGTGCCAGCTCACCACCCCTAGCGGGGGGGCAGGGTGAGCAGTTCTTC.